This TCR beta chain was captured in a study of shared clonotypes between healthy human individuals (TCRdb year 2020). A note on the overall study: The cohort included a few men and a couple of women between 18 and 49 years of age. For each donor, CD4 naive and CD4 memory were each run on three plates, CD8 naive on two plates, and CD8 memory on one plate. To estimate repertoire size and how much clonotypes are shared between individuals, the study performed deep sequencing of blood TCR repertoires from five healthy adults. To increase sequencing depth and limit assay-specific biases, different laboratories used diverse techniques to prepare libraries and sequence TCR repertoires. Leukapheresis yielded between about 0.8 and 8.9 billion PBMCs per donor. What the research found in general, with its limitations: Sampling was restricted to blood, and TCR repertoires in tissue are likely to differ from TCR repertoires in blood. Because the study included a small number of donors, the genetic and exposure-history diversity represented was limited. Naive subsets generally had larger estimated clonotype richness than memory subsets. Roughly 5.2% of naive CD4, 3.5% of naive CD8, 2% to 2.5% of memory CD4, and around 0.42% of memory CD8 clonotypes were shared across a handful of donors. Incomplete sequencing was indicated by rarefaction of sorted-subset datasets, despite the large sequencing depth. Pairwise subsampling led to the expectation that sequencing depth would affect the degree of clonotype sharing among donors. Compared with non-shared clonotypes, clonotypes shared by all four sorted-subset donors had higher generation probabilities.

The donors were healthy, HIV-negative adults with no recently reported acute infections or vaccinations. Every donor was a Caucasian adult residing in Nashville, Tennessee, USA. Magnetic negative selection was used to enrich CD4+ T cells, after which naive cells were positively selected on CD45RA and the negative fraction became the memory subset. After blood collection by leukapheresis, PBMCs were isolated using Ficoll-Histopaque density gradient centrifugation and then cryopreserved in the vapor phase of liquid nitrogen. Analytical flow cytometry was used to check the purity and quantity of every magnetically sorted T cell population. Each sorted fraction had its genomic DNA isolated and then quantified by UV absorbance on a Nanodrop 2000c. About this clone itself: No antigen is known for it. No base quality information exists; no much larger clone differs at one position.

The germline V gene provides CDR1 SGHRS and CDR2 YFSETQ. From its cysteine to its phenylalanine, the CDR3 spans 17 amino acids. CDR3 DNA is the only sequence kept; it has 51 bases, read in frame from the first base. The junction carries 21 bases between V and J, which are trimmed by 4 bases and 1 base respectively. Using the deep immunoSEQ assay, multiplex PCR amplified TCR CDR3 regions from genomic DNA. Genomic DNA extracted from each cell subset was distributed evenly over all wells of several immunoSEQ 96-well plates, and each plate served as one replicate. For sorted subsets, roughly 190 ng of genomic DNA, equivalent to 25,000 to 35,000 T cell genomes, went into each replicate PCR. Purified libraries were quantified with a Qubit 3.0 fluorometer, sized on a Bioanalyzer 2100, and re-quantified with the KAPA Library Quantification kit. Each immunoSEQ 96-well plate was sequenced on its own single-read 150-cycle Illumina NextSeq 550 flow cell. Processing in the source paper ran as follows. Because the immunoSEQ output held only junctional sequences and lacked quality scores, the filtering could not match the filtering applied to full-length reads. To assign V/J genes and CDR3, sequences were annotated using PyIR, a Python wrapper for IgBLAST v1.9, with IMGT germline references. Reads were removed for weak V/J assignments (E-value above 1e-6), missing CDR3, stop codons, out-of-frame junctions, or ambiguous translated residues. V3J clonotypes were defined by identical inferred V gene, J gene, and CDR3 amino acid sequence. The percentage overlap between two repertoires was calculated by dividing the number of shared unique clonotypes by the size of the smaller repertoire. Three approaches were used to assess repertoire richness: RTK rarefaction, the Chao1 estimator, and Recon v2.1 estimates of unobserved clonotypes. Generation probabilities were computed with OLGA for all TCRbeta clonotypes obtained by the gDNA method from several donors. TCRdb holds this immuneACCESS table with in-frame rearrangements only. Some clones are missing; in checked studies, unresolved V genes explain under half, and the rest has no known cause. The DNA was the basis for D and trimming; V, J and clone size are from that table. In all, the sample holds over 1.4 million clones, and around 95% of those were seen once. The top ten hold 1% to 1.5% of the sample.

The source material was naive CD4+ T cells sorted from blood. The sample's cell subset or site label is to be understood as: CD45RA+ positively selected. The receptor chain draws on TRBV5-1 and TRBJ2-7; the D gene is possibly TRBD1 or TRBD2, with 6 bases matching each. The source is a man in his thirties or forties in good health. The CDR3 region: CASSLQGNSGPSYEQYF. The nucleotide sequence reads as follows: TGCGCCAGCAGCCTGCAGGGGAATAGCGGACCTTCCTACGAGCAGTACTTC. Full variable domain (CDR3 extended with the reference TRBV5-1 and TRBJ2-7 proteins): KAGVTQTPRYLIKTRGQQVTLSCSPISGHRSVSWYQQTPGQGLQFLFEYFSETQRNKGNFPGRFSGRQFSNSRSEMNVSTLELGDSALYLCASSLQGNSGPSYEQYFGPGTRLTVT.